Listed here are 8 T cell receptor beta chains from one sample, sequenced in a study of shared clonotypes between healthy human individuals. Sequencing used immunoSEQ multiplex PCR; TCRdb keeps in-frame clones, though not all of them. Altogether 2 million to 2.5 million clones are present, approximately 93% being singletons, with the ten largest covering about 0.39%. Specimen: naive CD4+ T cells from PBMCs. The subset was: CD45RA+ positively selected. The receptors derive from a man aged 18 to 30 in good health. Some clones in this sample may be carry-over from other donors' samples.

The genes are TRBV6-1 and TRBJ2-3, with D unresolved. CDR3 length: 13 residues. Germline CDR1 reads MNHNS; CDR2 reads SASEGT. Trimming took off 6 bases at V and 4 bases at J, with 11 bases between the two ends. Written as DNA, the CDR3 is TGTGCCAGCAGAGAGATGCACCCAGATACGCAGTATTTT. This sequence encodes CASREMHPDTQYF.

The DNA for the CDR3 is TGTGCCGCAGACCCCTTCGCGGCAGCAGATACGCAGTATTTT. This encodes CAADPFAAADTQYF. This sequence joins TRBV7-2 and TRBJ2-3; the D is unclear. The CDR3 totals 14 residues. In germline, CDR1 is SGHTA, CDR2 FQGNSA. V lost 11 bases and J lost 4, with 19 bases in between.

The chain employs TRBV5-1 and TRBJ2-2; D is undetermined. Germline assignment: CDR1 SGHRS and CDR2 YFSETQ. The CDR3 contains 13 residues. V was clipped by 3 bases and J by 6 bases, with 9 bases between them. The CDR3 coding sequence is TGCGCCAGCAGCTCGACGGGTCCCGGGGAGCTGTTTTTT. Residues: CASSSTGPGELFF.

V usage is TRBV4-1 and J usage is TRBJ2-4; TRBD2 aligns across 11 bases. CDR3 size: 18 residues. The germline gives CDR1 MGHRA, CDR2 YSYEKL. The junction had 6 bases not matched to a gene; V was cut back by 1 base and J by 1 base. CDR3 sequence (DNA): TGCGCCAGCAGCCAAGGGGGGGCTAGCGGGAGGGCCAAAAACATTCAGTACTTC. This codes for CASSQGGASGRAKNIQYF.

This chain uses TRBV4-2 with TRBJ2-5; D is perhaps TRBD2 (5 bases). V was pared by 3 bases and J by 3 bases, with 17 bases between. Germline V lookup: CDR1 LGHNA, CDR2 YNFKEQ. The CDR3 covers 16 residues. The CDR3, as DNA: TGTGCCAGCAGCCATATGAGGGCAGGAGAAAAAGAGACCCAGTACTTC. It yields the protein CASSHMRAGEKETQYF.

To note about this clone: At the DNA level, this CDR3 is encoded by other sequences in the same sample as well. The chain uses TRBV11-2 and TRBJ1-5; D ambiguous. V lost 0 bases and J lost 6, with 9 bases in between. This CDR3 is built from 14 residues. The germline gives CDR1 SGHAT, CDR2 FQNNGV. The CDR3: CASSLDGVGQPQHF. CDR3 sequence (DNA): TGTGCCAGCAGCTTAGATGGCGTGGGTCAGCCCCAGCATTTT. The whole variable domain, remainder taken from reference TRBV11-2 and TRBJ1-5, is EAGVAQSPRYKIIEKRQSVAFWCNPISGHATLYWYQQILGQGPKLLIQFQNNGVVDDSQLPKDRFSAERLKGVDSTLKIQPAKLEDSAVYLCASSLDGVGQPQHFGDGTRLSIL.

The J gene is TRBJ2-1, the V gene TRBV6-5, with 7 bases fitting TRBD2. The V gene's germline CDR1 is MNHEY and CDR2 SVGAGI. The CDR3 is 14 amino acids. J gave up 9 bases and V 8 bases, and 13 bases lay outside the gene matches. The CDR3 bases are TGTGCCAGCCGTCCCAGAAATAGCGGGCTTGAGCAGTTCTTC. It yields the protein CASRPRNSGLEQFF.

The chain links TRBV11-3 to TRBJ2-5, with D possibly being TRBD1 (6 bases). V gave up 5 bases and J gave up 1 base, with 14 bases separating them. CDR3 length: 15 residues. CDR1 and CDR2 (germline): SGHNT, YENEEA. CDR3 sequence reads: CASSPSGHVQETQYF. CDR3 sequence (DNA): TGTGCCAGCAGCCCGTCGGGACACGTCCAAGAGACCCAGTACTTC.